This TCR beta chain was sequenced for a study of PD-1 blockade in classical Hodgkin lymphoma. Assay: immunoSEQ multiplex PCR; the TCRdb copy retains only in-frame clones and omits some. The table includes fewer than 90,000 clones, approximately 88% detected once. CDR1 is SGHRS, CDR2 YFSETQ, per germline. The CDR3 consists of 14 residues. Trimming at V came to 3 bases and at J to 6 bases, leaving 5 bases not matched to a gene. Overall study results and limits: Individuals initiating nivolumab under 1 year after ASCT were excluded. There was a significant rise in CD4+ TCR diversity by C4D1, with no such rise for CD8+. Newly diagnosed patients had baseline TCR diversity that was reportedly lower than that of healthy donors.

This clone was recorded only once. The target antigen is unknown. Patients all relapsed after autologous stem cell transplantation, and there was variation in brentuximab vedotin exposure. The clonotype comes from a human donor with classical Hodgkin lymphoma. This specimen consisted of peripheral blood mononuclear cells (PBMCs), obtained at baseline. This sequence joins TRBV5-1 and TRBJ1-1, with TRBD1 matching 10 bases. CDR3 nucleotides: TGCGCCAGCAGCTGGGGACAGGGGATATCTGAAGCTTTCTTT. Translation: CASSWGQGISEAFF.